This T cell receptor beta chain was profiled in a study of cytomegalovirus exposure and HLA in healthy donors. Study observations and caveats: TCR beta sequences numbering under 20,000 were associated with HLA alleles at 0.05 false discovery rate in a later analysis.

Trimming took 10 bases from V and 3 from J, leaving 12 bases between them. Germline V lookup: CDR1 SEHNR, CDR2 FQNEAQ (reference sequence). This CDR3 has 13 residues. 13 Jbeta primers and 60 Vbeta primers were used for the PCR. The table came from immunoSEQ multiplex PCR; TCRdb's copy has only in-frame clones and leaves some out. The sample lists more than 150,000 clones; roughly 77% were seen once. Turning to this clone: Its matching antigen is unknown.

The specimen sequenced was PBMCs. This TCR derives from a woman between 25 and 40 years old in good health and CMV-seronegative. This sequence joins TRBV7-9 and TRBJ2-2, with a possible D match to TRBD1 (5 bases). CDR3 coding DNA: TGTGCCACCCGGACAATGGACACCGGGGAGCTGTTTTTT. This codes for CATRTMDTGELFF. Variable domain in full (rest from reference TRBV7-9 and TRBJ2-2): DTGVSQNPRHKITKRGQNVTFRCDPISEHNRLYWYRQTLGQGPEFLTYFQNEAQLEKSRLLSDRFSAERPKGSFSTLEIQRTEQGDSAMYLCATRTMDTGELFFGEGSRLTVL.